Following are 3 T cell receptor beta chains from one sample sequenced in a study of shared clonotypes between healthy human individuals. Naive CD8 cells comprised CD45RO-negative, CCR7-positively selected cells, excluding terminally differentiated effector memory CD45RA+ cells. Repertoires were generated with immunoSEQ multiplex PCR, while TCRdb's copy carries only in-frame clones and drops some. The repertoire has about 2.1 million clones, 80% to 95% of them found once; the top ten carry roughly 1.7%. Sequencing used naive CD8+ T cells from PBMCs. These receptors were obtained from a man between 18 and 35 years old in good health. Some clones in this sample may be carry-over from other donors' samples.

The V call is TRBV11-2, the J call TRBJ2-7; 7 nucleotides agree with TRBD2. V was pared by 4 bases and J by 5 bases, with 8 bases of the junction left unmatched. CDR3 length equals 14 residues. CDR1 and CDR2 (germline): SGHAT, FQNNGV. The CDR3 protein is CASSSGRTLDEQYF. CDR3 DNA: TGTGCCAGCAGCTCCGGGAGGACTCTCGACGAGCAGTACTTC.

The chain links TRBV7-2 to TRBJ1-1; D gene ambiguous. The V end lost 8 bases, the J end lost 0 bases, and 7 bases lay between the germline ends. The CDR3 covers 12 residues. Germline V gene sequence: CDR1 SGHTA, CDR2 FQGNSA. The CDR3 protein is CASLGLNTEAFF. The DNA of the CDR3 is TGTGCCAGCCTCGGGTTGAACACTGAAGCTTTCTTT.

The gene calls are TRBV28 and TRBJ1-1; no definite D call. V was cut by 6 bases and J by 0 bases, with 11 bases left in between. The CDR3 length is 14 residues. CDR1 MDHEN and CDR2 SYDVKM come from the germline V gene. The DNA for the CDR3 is TGTGCCAGCAGCCAACGGAGACTGAACACTGAAGCTTTCTTT. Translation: CASSQRRLNTEAFF.